The 24 T cell receptor beta chains given below trace back to one sample, sequenced in a study of CD8 T cells in Susac syndrome. It was with random hexamers that roughly 0.5 to 1 ug RNA was reverse transcribed. TCRdb itself ran the immunoSEQ multiplex PCR reads through MiXCR, one entry per CDR3 protein. The profile shows approximately 180,000 distinct CDR3 sequences, approximately 93% of them singletons. Sequenced: CD4+ T cells from PBMCs. These receptors all come from a human donor with multiple sclerosis.

The chain recombines TRBV7-2 with TRBJ2-7, with D possibly matching TRBD2 (5 bases). This CDR3 spans 13 amino acids. V lost 4 bases to trimming and J lost 6 bases, with 13 bases between them. Germline V gene sequence: CDR1 SGHTA, CDR2 FQGNSA. The CDR3 region has the DNA TGTGCCAGCAGCTCAACGCAAGAGGGCGAGCAGTACTTC. It yields the protein CASSSTQEGEQYF.

The V call is TRBV18, the J call TRBJ1-6; 7 nucleotides agree with TRBD1. The V segment lost 3 bases and the J segment 6 bases; nucleotides outside the gene matches: 5. Germline CDR1 KGHSH, CDR2 LQKENI. The CDR3 sequence is 15 residues long. The CDR3 DNA reads TGTGCCAGCTCACCCACAGGGGTGGGTAATTCACCCCTCCACTTT. Encoded protein: CASSPTGVGNSPLHF.

The chain combines TRBV2 with TRBJ2-5, with a possible D match to TRBD1 (6 bases). V lost 4 bases and J 1 base, leaving 7 bases between the germline ends. CDR3 length: 13 residues. CDR1 SNHLY and CDR2 FYNNEI come from the germline V gene. The CDR3 nucleotides read TGTGCCAGCAGTGGGGACACCCAAGAGACCCAGTACTTC. Its translation is CASSGDTQETQYF.

V is TRBV6-1 and J is TRBJ1-1; D gene unclear. CDR3 size: 13 residues. Germline V gene sequence: CDR1 MNHNS, CDR2 SASEGT. V was clipped by 2 bases and J by 1 base, with 5 bases between them. CDR3 sequence reads: CASSELQNTEAFF. CDR3 nucleotide sequence: TGTGCCAGCAGTGAATTACAGAACACTGAAGCTTTCTTT.

J is TRBJ2-7 and V is TRBV5-1, with 13 positions matching TRBD2. CDR1 is SGHRS, CDR2 YFSETQ, per germline. This CDR3 region has 14 residues. V shed 3 bases and J 7 bases; nucleotides not matched to a gene: 4. The CDR3 sequence: CASSSGLAGDEQYF. The CDR3 coding sequence is TGCGCCAGCAGCTCAGGACTAGCGGGAGATGAGCAGTACTTC.

This sequence joins TRBV20-1 and TRBJ2-1, with 13 nucleotides matching TRBD2. The CDR3 totals 15 residues. The germline gives CDR1 DFQATT, CDR2 SNEGSKA (reference sequence). Germline trimming cut 1 base from V and 7 bases from J; bases unmatched to any gene: 4. CDR3 DNA sequence: TGCAGTGCTAGAGGGACTAGCGGGAGATATAATGAGCAGTTCTTC. It translates to CSARGTSGRYNEQFF.

The rearrangement uses TRBV2 and TRBJ1-2; 7 bases are a match to TRBD1. This CDR3 is 14 amino acids long. Losses at the gene ends were 6 bases for V and 8 bases for J; bases not matched to a gene: 12. Germline V gene data show CDR1 as SNHLY and CDR2 as FYNNEI. The CDR3 loop reads CASRSDRVERGYTF. The CDR3 bases are TGTGCCAGCAGATCAGACAGGGTCGAAAGAGGCTACACCTTC.

This clonotype was counted once. This sequence joins TRBV19 and TRBJ1-5, with 9 bases lining up with TRBD1. The trim removed 11 bases at V and 2 bases at J, leaving 7 bases unmatched. This CDR3 is built from 14 residues. Germline values: CDR1 LNHDA, CDR2 SQIVND (reference sequence). This CDR3 reads CAARDRAGNQPQHF. The DNA of the CDR3 is TGTGCCGCCAGGGACAGGGCTGGCAATCAGCCCCAGCATTTT.

The V call is TRBV6-5, the J call TRBJ2-1, with 9 positions matching TRBD1. V dropped 0 bases and J dropped 9; count of bases not matched to a gene: 6. From germline, CDR1 is MNHEY and CDR2 SVGAGI. The CDR3 consists of 15 residues. The CDR3 nucleotides read TGTGCCAGCAGTTACTCGGGGACAGGGTTCGGTGAGCAGTTCTTC. Translated: CASSYSGTGFGEQFF.

The rearrangement joins TRBV6-2 or TRBV6-3 to TRBJ2-1; D uncertain. V was clipped by 7 bases and J by 5 bases, with 18 bases between them. Germline CDR1 is MNHEY and CDR2 is SVGEGT. The CDR3 covers 15 residues. The CDR3 DNA is TGTGCCAGCAATATAGCTGAAACTAACCACAATGAGCAGTTCTTC. As protein: CASNIAETNHNEQFF.

This clonotype occurred once. This chain uses TRBV7-2 with TRBJ2-7; tentatively, D is TRBD2 (6 bases). CDR3 length equals 16 residues. The V gene lost 0 bases and the J gene lost 4 bases, with 16 bases spanning the gap. CDR1 and CDR2 (germline): SGHTA, FQGNSA. CDR3 sequence: CASSLALGGNGYEQYF. The CDR3 nucleotides are TGTGCCAGCAGCTTAGCGCTGGGCGGGAATGGATACGAGCAGTACTTC.

The V call is TRBV20-1, the J call TRBJ2-7; the match to TRBD1 covers 7 bases. Germline V lookup: CDR1 DFQATT, CDR2 SNEGSKA (reference sequence). CDR3 length: 14 amino acids. The ends lost 6 bases at V and 0 bases at J; junction bases unmatched: 8. CDR3 loop: CSARGQDSSYEQYF. DNA for the CDR3: TGCAGTGCCCGCGGACAGGACAGCTCCTACGAGCAGTACTTC.

The chain has TRBV4-3 and TRBJ2-1; D possibly corresponds to TRBD2 (6 bases). V was clipped by 0 bases and J by 6 bases, with 6 bases between them. Per the germline V gene, CDR1 is LGHNA and CDR2 is YSLEER. CDR3 length: 13 amino acids. CDR3 bases: TGCGCCAGCAGCCAAGAACTAGCCAATGAGCAGTTCTTC. Residues: CASSQELANEQFF.

The chain carries TRBV29-1 and TRBJ2-6, with no clear D. The CDR3 totals 15 residues. V was cut by 3 bases and J by 0 bases, with 9 bases left in between. Germline CDR1 SQVTM, CDR2 ANQGSEA. The CDR3 nucleotides are TGCAGCGTTGAGGAGCCCCACTCTGGGGCCAACGTCCTGACTTTC. Its protein is CSVEEPHSGANVLTF.

V usage is TRBV12-3 or TRBV12-4 and J usage is TRBJ2-7; 8 bases are shared with TRBD2. Trimming cost V 8 bases and J 5 bases; bases outside gene matches: 11. The CDR3 has 14 amino acids. CDR3 region: CASGQIGGANEQYF. The CDR3 DNA is TGTGCCAGCGGTCAAATCGGGGGGGCCAACGAGCAGTACTTC.

The chain carries TRBV7-3 and TRBJ1-1, with 7 bases lining up with TRBD1. V shed 8 bases, J shed 10 bases, and the junction held 19 bases outside the gene matches. The germline V gene has CDR1 SGHTA and CDR2 FQGTGA. This CDR3 region has 15 residues. The CDR3 DNA is TGTGCCAGCTCCCCCGCCGGACAGGACCGCACCGGAGCTTTCTTT. This translates into CASSPAGQDRTGAFF.

This clonotype occurred once. This chain links TRBV5-1 with TRBJ2-2; 9 bases align to TRBD1. The V gene end was trimmed by 5 bases and the J gene end by 6 bases; junction bases not matched to a gene: 8. CDR3 length equals 15 residues. CDR1 is SGHRS and CDR2 is YFSETQ in the germline V gene. In DNA form, the CDR3 reads TGCGCCAGCAGTCGCCGGACAGGGGATCCCGGGGAGCTGTTTTTT. Residues: CASSRRTGDPGELFF.

This clonotype has just a few counts. J is TRBJ2-7 and V is TRBV20-1; the D call may be TRBD1 or TRBD2 (5 bases each). The CDR3 length is 13 residues. Trimming removed 2 bases from V and 0 bases from J, with 8 bases in between. Germline V CDR1 and CDR2: DFQATT, SNEGSKA (reference sequence). For the CDR3, the DNA is TGCAGTGCTAGAAGAGGGACCTCCTACGAGCAGTACTTC. Amino acids: CSARRGTSYEQYF.

The chain is built from TRBV9 and TRBJ2-2, with 10 bases identical to TRBD2. The CDR3 is made up of 16 amino acids. Germline CDR1 reads SGDLS; CDR2 reads YYNGEE. Unmatched junction bases numbered 2, after V lost 0 bases and J lost 3 bases. The DNA for the CDR3 is TGTGCCAGCAGCGTAGGAGCGGGGGGGGACACCGGGGAGCTGTTTTTT. The encoded protein is CASSVGAGGDTGELFF.

CDR3 amino acids: CASRRTENTGELFF. As DNA, the CDR3 is TGTGCCAGCAGAAGGACGGAGAACACCGGGGAGCTGTTTTTT. The gene calls are TRBV7-9 and TRBJ2-2; no definite D call. The germline CDR1 and CDR2 sequences are SEHNR and FQNEAQ (reference sequence). This CDR3 has 14 residues. V was shortened by 6 bases and J by 1 base, with 9 bases between the two germline ends.

The rearrangement links TRBV7-2 to TRBJ2-5; possible D gene TRBD2, 5 bases. The CDR3 has 15 residues. Germline V gives CDR1 SGHTA, CDR2 FQGNSA. The germline V and J ends were trimmed by 5 bases and 3 bases, with 16 bases remaining between them. The CDR3 loop is CASSPRRGREETQYF. DNA for the CDR3: TGTGCCAGCAGCCCCCGTCGGGGAAGAGAAGAGACCCAGTACTTC. The full variable domain, in which reference TRBV7-2 and TRBJ2-5 provide the parts outside the CDR3, is GAGVSQSPSNKVTEKGKDVELRCDPISGHTALYWYRQSLGQGLEFLIYFQGNSAPDKSGLPSDRFSAERTGGSVSTLTIQRTQQEDSAVYLCASSPRRGREETQYFGPGTRLLVL.

The V gene is TRBV7-3, the J gene TRBJ2-7; 7 bases match TRBD1. Germline V gene data show CDR1 as SGHTA and CDR2 as FQGTGA. Trimming removed 4 bases from V and 6 bases from J; junction bases left unmatched: 6. This CDR3 is 13 amino acids long. The CDR3 sequence: CASSSNTGAEQYF. In nucleotides, the CDR3 is TGTGCCAGCAGCTCAAACACAGGGGCCGAGCAGTACTTC.

J is TRBJ2-7 and V is TRBV20-1, with D unclear. CDR3 length equals 14 residues. The V gene lost 5 bases and the J gene lost 3 bases, with 17 bases spanning the gap. From germline, CDR1 is DFQATT and CDR2 SNEGSKA (reference sequence). The CDR3 bases are TGCAGTGCTCGTCCCTCGACTGAGATCTACGAGCAGTACTTC. Protein: CSARPSTEIYEQYF.

This chain links TRBV29-1 with TRBJ1-1; D uncertain. Germline V lookup: CDR1 SQVTM, CDR2 ANQGSEA. CDR3 length equals 13 residues. The V end lost 2 bases, the J end lost 4 bases, and 11 bases lay between the germline ends. The CDR3 reads CSVEPTQFTEAFF. CDR3 bases: TGCAGCGTTGAACCGACTCAATTCACTGAAGCTTTCTTT.